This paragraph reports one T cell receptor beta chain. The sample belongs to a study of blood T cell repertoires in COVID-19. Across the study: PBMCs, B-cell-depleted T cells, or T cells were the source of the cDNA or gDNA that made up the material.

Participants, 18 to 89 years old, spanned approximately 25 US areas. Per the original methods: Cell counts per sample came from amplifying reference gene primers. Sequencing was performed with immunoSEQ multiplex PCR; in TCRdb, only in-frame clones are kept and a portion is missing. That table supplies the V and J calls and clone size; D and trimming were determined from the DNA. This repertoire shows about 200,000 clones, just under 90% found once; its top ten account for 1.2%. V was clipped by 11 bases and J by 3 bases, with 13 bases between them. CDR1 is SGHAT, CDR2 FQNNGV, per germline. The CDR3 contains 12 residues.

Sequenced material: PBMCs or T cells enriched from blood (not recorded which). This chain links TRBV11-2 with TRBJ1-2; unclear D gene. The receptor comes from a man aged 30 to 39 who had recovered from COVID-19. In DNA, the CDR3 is TGTGCCTCAGGCGGGGAGTACTATGGCTACACCTTC. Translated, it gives CASGGEYYGYTF. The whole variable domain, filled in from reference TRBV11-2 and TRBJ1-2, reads EAGVAQSPRYKIIEKRQSVAFWCNPISGHATLYWYQQILGQGPKLLIQFQNNGVVDDSQLPKDRFSAERLKGVDSTLKIQPAKLEDSAVYLCASGGEYYGYTFGSGTRLTVV.